This T cell receptor beta chain was sequenced for a study of T cells after yellow fever vaccination. Germline lookup yields CDR1 SEHNR and CDR2 FQNEAQ (reference sequence). J gave up 8 bases and V 7 bases, and 8 bases lay outside the gene matches. The CDR3 sequence is 13 residues long. TCRdb reanalysed the 5' RACE reads using MiXCR and keeps one entry per CDR3 protein. The sample lists 400,000 or so distinct CDR3 sequences, roughly 10% occurring once. This chain links TRBV7-9 with TRBJ2-1, with TRBD2 matching over 7 bases. The TCR was taken from a man in his late teens or twenties who received the YFV17D yellow fever vaccine. The sample here was PBMCs, taken on the day of the first yellow fever vaccination. The CDR3 sequence: CASIGLVYYEQFF. The CDR3 region has the DNA TGTGCCAGCATAGGACTAGTTTATTATGAGCAGTTCTTC.